This T cell receptor (beta chain) was retrieved from a study of OX40 agonist ivuxolimab in advanced cancers. Autoimmune disease history or systemic immunosuppression led to patients being barred. Sequencing was performed with immunoSEQ multiplex PCR; in TCRdb, only in-frame clones are kept and a portion is missing. The profile shows tens of thousands of clones, roughly 80% of them singletons. This clone was counted ten times or more. V was pared by 0 bases and J by 5 bases, with 6 bases of the junction left unmatched. CDR1 is LNHNV and CDR2 is YYDKDF in the germline V gene (reference sequence). The CDR3 length is 15 residues.

The sequence was collected from an adult with an advanced solid tumor such as melanoma, head and neck, liver or kidney cancer. Sequences were derived from CD4+ or CD8+ T cells sorted from blood, sampled in a trial of the OX40 agonist ivuxolimab. The chain has TRBV15 and TRBJ1-1; 7 positions agree with TRBD1. Here the CDR3 reads CATSRETGEGTEAFF. DNA for the CDR3: TGTGCCACCAGCAGAGAAACAGGGGAGGGAACTGAAGCTTTCTTT. Using reference TRBV15 and TRBJ1-1 for the parts outside the CDR3, the full variable domain is DAMVIQNPRYQVTQFGKPVTLSCSQTLNHNVMYWYQQKSSQAPKLLFHYYDKDFNNEADTPDNFQSRRPNTSFCFLDIRSPGLGDTAMYLCATSRETGEGTEAFFGQGTRLTVV.